Below are 10 T cell receptor beta chains sequenced from a single sample in a study of shared clonotypes between healthy human individuals. The repertoire was sequenced with immunoSEQ multiplex PCR; TCRdb's copy has only in-frame clones and lacks some. The table has roughly 2 million clones, approximately 95% seen once. Only CD45RO-negative cells positively selected for CCR7 counted as naive CD8 cells, so terminally differentiated effector memory CD45RA+ cells were excluded. Sample: naive CD8+ T cells sorted from blood. Receptors originate from a man between 18 and 35 years old in good health.

The J gene is TRBJ2-3, the V gene TRBV28; TRBD1 matches 9 bases. Germline V gives CDR1 MDHEN, CDR2 SYDVKM. V was pared by 3 bases and J by 3 bases, with 13 bases of the junction left unmatched. The CDR3 totals 18 residues. The CDR3 is CASSFGPTGGRETDTQYF. In nucleotides, the CDR3 is TGTGCCAGCAGTTTCGGTCCGACAGGGGGACGTGAGACAGATACGCAGTATTTT. The entire variable domain, with the rest obtained from reference TRBV28 and TRBJ2-3, is as follows: DVKVTQSSRYLVKRTGEKVFLECVQDMDHENMFWYRQDPGLGLRLIYFSYDVKMKEKGDIPEGYSVSREKKERFSLILESASTNQTSMYLCASSFGPTGGRETDTQYFGPGTRLTVL.

V and J are TRBV6-5 and TRBJ2-7; 8 nucleotides align to TRBD2. Germline V CDR1 and CDR2: MNHEY, SVGAGI. The V gene end was trimmed by 4 bases and the J gene end by 0 bases; junction bases not matched to a gene: 5. This CDR3 has 15 residues. This chain's CDR3 is CASSSGLASSYEQYF. The CDR3 nucleotides read TGTGCCAGCAGTTCCGGACTAGCTAGCTCCTACGAGCAGTACTTC.

The V call is TRBV18, the J call TRBJ1-1; D not resolved. Germline-derived CDR1 and CDR2 are KGHSH and LQKENI. Trimming shortened V by 3 bases and J by 4 bases, and 12 bases separated the two germline ends. This CDR3 is 14 amino acids long. The CDR3 sequence is CASSPSEVTTEAFF. CDR3 nucleotide sequence: TGTGCCAGCTCACCGTCCGAGGTGACCACTGAAGCTTTCTTT.

This clone occurred once. The rearrangement uses TRBV28 and TRBJ2-7; the D is unclear. The CDR3 is made up of 14 amino acids. V dropped 2 bases and J dropped 0 bases, with 8 bases sitting between them. Germline V gene lookup returns CDR1 MDHEN and CDR2 SYDVKM. CDR3 in DNA: TGTGCCAGCAGTTTACACCAGAGCTCCTACGAGCAGTACTTC. Protein: CASSLHQSSYEQYF.

The gene calls are TRBV27 and TRBJ2-7; 7 bases map to TRBD2. This CDR3 has 15 amino acids. Per germline, CDR1 MNHEY and CDR2 SMNVEV (reference sequence). V lost 2 bases, J lost 2 bases, and 6 bases stayed unmatched. CDR3 protein: CASSLSSGWTYEQYF. CDR3 bases: TGTGCCAGCAGTTTAAGTAGCGGGTGGACCTACGAGCAGTACTTC.

This clone appeared a single time. The J gene is TRBJ2-1, the V gene TRBV4-2; TRBD2 agrees at 12 bases. This CDR3 is 21 amino acids long. Trimming at V came to 4 bases and at J to 8 bases, leaving 24 bases not matched to a gene. Germline-derived CDR1 and CDR2 are LGHNA and YNFKEQ. The CDR3 coding sequence is TGTGCCAGCAGCCCGGTGGCAGGGGGCGGACTAGCGGGAAGCTCCCTCGATGAGCAGTTCTTC. Translating gives CASSPVAGGGLAGSSLDEQFF.

This chain connects TRBV11-2 to TRBJ2-2; no clear D gene. The CDR3 is 15 amino acids. CDR1 SGHAT and CDR2 FQNNGV come from the germline V gene. Trimming stripped 3 bases from V and 5 bases from J, with 13 bases between. This CDR3 is CASSFPPGPTGELFF. Here the CDR3 DNA reads TGTGCCAGCAGCTTCCCTCCGGGTCCGACCGGGGAGCTGTTTTTT.

The chain joins TRBV5-6 to TRBJ1-1; D not certain. V was cut by 8 bases and J by 11 bases, with 13 bases left in between. This CDR3 is built from 10 residues. Germline assignment: CDR1 SGHDT and CDR2 YYEEEE. This CDR3 reads CARPPYSAFF. The DNA of the CDR3 is TGTGCCAGGCCACCCTATTCGGCTTTCTTT.

This clone showed up just once. The chain has TRBV25-1 and TRBJ2-5; 9 bases align to TRBD1. Germline V lookup: CDR1 MGHDK, CDR2 SYGVNS. V shed 6 bases and J 3 bases; nucleotides not matched to a gene: 5. The CDR3 covers 14 residues. CDR3 residues: CASSIGQGKETQYF. The CDR3 DNA reads as TGTGCCAGCAGCATAGGACAGGGGAAAGAGACCCAGTACTTC.

On this clone itself: The same CDR3 can be traced to other DNA sequences in this sample. The chain employs TRBV5-6 and TRBJ1-5; D gene uncertain. The length of the CDR3 is 12 residues. Trimming removed 2 bases from V and 4 bases from J, with 4 bases in between. CDR1 SGHDT and CDR2 YYEEEE come from the germline V gene. CDR3 sequence (DNA): TGTGCCAGCAGCTTCCTAAATCAGCCCCAGCATTTT. As protein: CASSFLNQPQHF.